A selection of T cell receptor beta chains follows, all from one sample in a study of OX40 agonist ivuxolimab in advanced cancers. The repertoire was sequenced with immunoSEQ multiplex PCR; TCRdb's copy has only in-frame clones and lacks some. The sample contains under 85,000 clones, over 90% of which appear only once. The sample was CD4+ or CD8+ T cells sorted from blood, taken in a trial of the OX40 agonist ivuxolimab. The receptor set was obtained from an adult with an advanced solid tumor such as melanoma, head and neck, liver or kidney cancer. CDR3s include the opening cysteine and the closing phenylalanine or tryptophan. Not every row has a clone size; where given, it reads once, few, many or a size class.

>TRBV6-5|.|TRBJ2-2
CASSYSRANTGELFF
>TRBV5-6|.|TRBJ2-5
CASSSLGAGTKETQYF
>TRBV18|.|TRBJ1-1
CASSPSTGRNTEAFF
>TRBV15|.|TRBJ2-6
CATSRLAAQSGANVLTF
>TRBV9|.|TRBJ2-7
CASSVDNSMAEQYF
>TRBV7-3|.|TRBJ2-1
CASSLSGAVGEQFF
>TRBV11-2|.|TRBJ2-3
CASSPYVPTGFTDTQYF
>TRBV19|once|TRBJ1-2
CASSMGRIYGYTF
>TRBV19|.|TRBJ2-1
CASSSGTSGSNEQFF
>TRBV10-3|.|TRBJ2-7
CATQALAGGGEQYF
>TRBV15|.|TRBJ1-2
CATSRDRPEIYGYTF